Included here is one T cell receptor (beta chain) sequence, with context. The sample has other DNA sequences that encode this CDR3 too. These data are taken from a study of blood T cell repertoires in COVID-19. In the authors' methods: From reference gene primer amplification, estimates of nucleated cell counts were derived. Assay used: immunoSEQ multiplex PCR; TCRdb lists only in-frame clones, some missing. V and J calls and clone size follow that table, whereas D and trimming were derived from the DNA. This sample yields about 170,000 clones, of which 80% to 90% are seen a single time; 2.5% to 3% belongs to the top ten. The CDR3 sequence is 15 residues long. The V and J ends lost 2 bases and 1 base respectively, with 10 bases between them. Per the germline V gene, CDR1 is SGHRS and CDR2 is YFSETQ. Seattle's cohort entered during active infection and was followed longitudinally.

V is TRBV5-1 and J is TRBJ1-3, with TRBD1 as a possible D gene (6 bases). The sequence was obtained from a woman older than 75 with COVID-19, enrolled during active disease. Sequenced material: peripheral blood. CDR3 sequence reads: CASSLQGSSGNTIYF. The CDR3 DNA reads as TGCGCCAGCAGCTTACAGGGAAGTTCTGGAAACACCATATATTTT.